This TCR beta chain comes out of a study of T cell responses to AZD1222 COVID-19 vaccine. The J segment lost 1 base and the V segment lost 4 bases, leaving 4 bases of the junction unmatched. The CDR3 length is 16 residues. Per germline, CDR1 LNHDA and CDR2 SQIVND (reference sequence). Repertoires were generated with immunoSEQ multiplex PCR, while TCRdb's copy carries only in-frame clones and drops some. The sample lists 100,000 to 150,000 clones, about 89% seen once, with 3.5% to 5% in the top ten. This specimen consisted of peripheral blood, obtained on day 0 of AZD1222 vaccination. This rearrangement joins TRBV19 to TRBJ2-1, with TRBD2 identical over 10 bases. The receptor was isolated from an adult in good health. The CDR3 is CASSTLAGVSYNEQFF. CDR3 DNA: TGTGCCAGTAGTACCCTAGCGGGGGTTTCCTACAATGAGCAGTTCTTC.